One and the same sample provided the 16 T cell receptor beta chains below, sequenced in a study of neurological immune-mediated disorders. MiXCR, run by TCRdb on the 5' RACE reads, gives a single entry per CDR3 protein. The table lists about 53,000 distinct CDR3 sequences, about 15% of them singletons. Sequencing was done on a sample of PBMCs. The source of these receptors is a man between 60 and 75 years old in good health.

This clonotype appeared many times. The rearrangement links TRBV7-6 to TRBJ2-1; 11 bases map to TRBD2. Germline values: CDR1 SGHVS, CDR2 FNYEAQ. CDR3 length: 15 residues. V lost 4 bases to trimming and J lost 5 bases; unmatched junction nucleotides: 4. Here the CDR3 reads CASSSGLAGDNEQFF. The CDR3 coding sequence is TGTGCCAGCAGCTCCGGACTAGCGGGTGACAATGAGCAGTTCTTC.

There are many counts of this clonotype. The chain recombines TRBV29-1 with TRBJ1-3; D gene ambiguous. The CDR3 runs 14 residues. From germline, CDR1 is SQVTM and CDR2 ANQGSEA. Between the trimmed V and J ends, which lost 4 bases and 4 bases, there was a span of 14 bases. The CDR3 protein is CSVVSEPGGNTIYF. The CDR3 region has the DNA TGCAGCGTTGTTTCGGAGCCTGGGGGAAACACCATATATTTT. Full variable domain (outside the CDR3, taken from reference TRBV29-1 and TRBJ1-3): SAVISQKPSRDICQRGTSLTIQCQVDSQVTMMFWYRQQPGQSLTLIATANQGSEATYESGFVIDKFPISRPNLTFSTLTVSNMSPEDSSIYLCSVVSEPGGNTIYFGEGSWLTVV.

This clonotype was detected a few times. This rearrangement joins TRBV6-5 to TRBJ1-5; D possibly corresponds to TRBD1 (5 bases). CDR1 MNHEY and CDR2 SVGAGI come from the germline V gene. With 0 bases removed from V and 7 bases from J, the gap between germline ends came to 7 bases. The CDR3 is made up of 13 amino acids. The CDR3 sequence is CASSYSAGQPQHF. In DNA, the CDR3 is TGTGCCAGCAGTTACTCGGCAGGGCAGCCCCAGCATTTT.

This clonotype was detected ten times or more. V and J are TRBV9 and TRBJ1-4; possible D gene TRBD1, 6 bases. V was cut by 2 bases and J by 4 bases, with 9 bases left in between. Germline CDR1 and CDR2: SGDLS and YYNGEE. The CDR3 contains 14 residues. This CDR3 reads CASSVGGLNEKLFF. The DNA for the CDR3 is TGTGCCAGCAGCGTCGGGGGCCTTAATGAAAAACTGTTTTTT. The full variable domain, its missing parts supplied by reference TRBV9 and TRBJ1-4, is DSGVTQTPKHLITATGQRVTLRCSPRSGDLSVYWYQQSLDQGLQFLIQYYNGEERAKGNILERFSAQQFPDLHSELNLSSLELGDSALYFCASSVGGLNEKLFFGSGTQLSVL.

This clonotype occurred many times. The chain combines TRBV20-1 with TRBJ2-7; D perhaps matches TRBD1 (6 bases). CDR3 size: 14 residues. Germline CDR1 and CDR2: DFQATT and SNEGSKA (reference sequence). Trimming left V 3 bases short and J 4 bases short, with 16 bases between. CDR3 nucleotides: TGCAGTGCTAGTTATCCAGGGGTGGGATACGAGCAGTACTTC. Translation: CSASYPGVGYEQYF.

This clonotype was counted ten times or more. The chain employs TRBV11-2 and TRBJ1-1; D call uncertain. Germline V gene data show CDR1 as SGHAT and CDR2 as FQNNGV. Trimming pared 0 bases from V and 0 bases from J, leaving 5 bases between. This CDR3 is built from 14 residues. The CDR3 DNA follows: TGTGCCAGCAGCTTAGAACGGCTGAACACTGAAGCTTTCTTT. This sequence encodes CASSLERLNTEAFF.

The genes are TRBV18 and TRBJ2-5; tentative D call: TRBD2 (5 bases). Trimming left V 5 bases short and J 5 bases short, with 18 bases between. The CDR3 length is 15 residues. Germline V gene lookup returns CDR1 KGHSH and CDR2 LQKENI. The CDR3 is CASSWERPPEETQYF. CDR3 in DNA: TGTGCCAGCTCATGGGAGCGGCCTCCCGAGGAGACCCAGTACTTC.

Notes on this clonotype: At one of its ends the junction is not consistent with the germline gene, which may arise from a read error. V is TRBV5-1 and J is TRBJ2-7; 7 bases fit TRBD2. The CDR3 spans 12 residues. CDR1 and CDR2 (germline): SGHRS, YFSETQ. CDR3 residues: CASRAGRGELYF. The CDR3 nucleotides read TGCGCCAGCAGAGCGGGGAGGGGCGAGCTGTACTTC. The whole variable domain, filled in from reference TRBV5-1 and TRBJ2-7, reads KAGVTQTPRYLIKTRGQQVTLSCSPISGHRSVSWYQQTPGQGLQFLFEYFSETQRNKGNFPGRFSGRQFSNSRSEMNVSTLELGDSALYLCASRAGRGELYFGPGTRLTVT.

This clonotype was observed many times. The chain couples TRBV5-1 to TRBJ2-1, with TRBD2 as a possible D gene (5 bases). Germline V CDR1 and CDR2: SGHRS, YFSETQ. Between the trimmed V and J ends, which lost 0 bases and 6 bases, there was a span of 13 bases. The CDR3 is made up of 15 amino acids. The CDR3 sequence: CASSLDVGARNEQFF. CDR3 coding DNA: TGCGCCAGCAGCTTGGATGTGGGAGCGCGCAATGAGCAGTTCTTC.

This chain links TRBV7-9 with TRBJ2-1; no definite D call. This CDR3 contains 17 residues. CDR1 and CDR2 from the germline V gene are SEHNR and FQNEAQ (reference sequence). V was pared by 2 bases and J by 5 bases, with 19 bases between. CDR3: CASSLRQAPGVHNEQFF. In DNA, the CDR3 is TGTGCCAGCAGCTTAAGGCAGGCCCCCGGAGTACACAATGAGCAGTTCTTC.

The sample holds many counts of this clonotype. The J gene is TRBJ2-7, the V gene TRBV20-1, with D unresolved. CDR3 length equals 12 residues. Germline CDR1 is DFQATT and CDR2 is SNEGSKA (reference sequence). The CDR3 protein is CSPLPSSYEQYF. The CDR3 DNA follows: TGCAGCCCCCTCCCGTCCTCCTACGAGCAGTACTTC.

The DNA for the CDR3 is TGTGCCAGCAGTTACTCGACACTAGCGGGCGACAATGAGCAGTTCTTC. This encodes CASSYSTLAGDNEQFF. The rearrangement links TRBV6-2 or TRBV6-3 to TRBJ2-1, with TRBD2 matching over 9 bases. V lost 0 bases, J lost 5 bases, and 5 bases stayed unmatched. Germline CDR1 and CDR2: MNHEY and SVGEGT. The CDR3 is made up of 16 amino acids.

The J gene is TRBJ2-5, the V gene TRBV12-3 or TRBV12-4; 8 bases fit TRBD1. Trimming at V came to 4 bases and at J to 5 bases, leaving 9 bases not matched to a gene. The CDR3 loop spans 15 amino acids. CDR3 residues: CASSYMDRAGETQYF. In DNA form, the CDR3 reads TGTGCCAGCAGTTACATGGACAGGGCTGGGGAGACCCAGTACTTC.

This clonotype was seen repeatedly, ten times or more. The chain links TRBV2 to TRBJ2-3; 9 nucleotides agree with TRBD2. This CDR3 region has 15 residues. Germline CDR1 reads SNHLY; CDR2 reads FYNNEI. Trimming at V came to 9 bases and at J to 0 bases, leaving 7 bases not matched to a gene. CDR3 sequence: CARKAGGPSTDTQYF. CDR3 bases: TGTGCCAGGAAGGCGGGAGGGCCCAGCACAGATACGCAGTATTTT.

Many counts were recorded for this clonotype. The V and J genes are TRBV28 and TRBJ1-2, with 11 bases fitting TRBD1. V lost 6 bases, J lost 7 bases, and 10 bases stayed unmatched. Germline V gives CDR1 MDHEN, CDR2 SYDVKM. The CDR3 loop spans 15 amino acids. In nucleotides, the CDR3 is TGTGCCAGCAGCTCTAGGACAGGGGGCCATCGTGGCTACACCTTC. Protein: CASSSRTGGHRGYTF.

Many counts were recorded for this clonotype. The chain combines TRBV20-1 with TRBJ2-5, with 12 bases aligning to TRBD2. Germline CDR1 and CDR2: DFQATT and SNEGSKA (reference sequence). The CDR3 extends over 15 amino acids. The V and J ends lost 6 bases and 0 bases, in that order; junction bases with no gene match: 5. CDR3 coding DNA: TGCAGTGCCCCGACTAGCGGGGGCCACCAAGAGACCCAGTACTTC. Its translation: CSAPTSGGHQETQYF.